A single sample gave rise to the 12 T cell receptor beta chains below, sequenced in a study of blood T cell repertoires in COVID-19. Assay used: immunoSEQ multiplex PCR; TCRdb lists only in-frame clones, some missing. This table holds around 360,000 clones, about 87% found once. What was sequenced was peripheral blood. All receptors derive from a woman in her twenties or thirties with COVID-19, enrolled during active disease.

This chain connects TRBV7-2 to TRBJ2-7; the D gene is possibly TRBD2 (5 bases). This CDR3 comprises 14 residues. The germline CDR1 and CDR2 sequences are SGHTA and FQGNSA. V lost 4 bases and J lost 3, with 13 bases in between. Here the CDR3 DNA reads TGTGCCAGCAGCTCTAGCTGGCACTTCTACGAGCAGTACTTC. Amino acids: CASSSSWHFYEQYF. Full variable domain (missing parts from reference TRBV7-2 and TRBJ2-7): GAGVSQSPSNKVTEKGKDVELRCDPISGHTALYWYRQSLGQGLEFLIYFQGNSAPDKSGLPSDRFSAERTGGSVSTLTIQRTQQEDSAVYLCASSSSWHFYEQYFGPGTRLTVT.

The J gene is TRBJ1-1, the V gene TRBV3-1 (or the pseudogene TRBV3-2); D is perhaps TRBD1 (5 bases). Germline V gives CDR1 LGHDT, CDR2 YNNKEL (reference sequence). With 1 base removed from V and 6 bases from J, the gap between germline ends came to 9 bases. The CDR3 extends over 13 amino acids. The CDR3 coding sequence is TGTGCCAGCAGCCAAGTCTCGGGGGCTGAAGCTTTCTTT. Encoded protein: CASSQVSGAEAFF.

In the case of this clone: Other DNA sequences within the sample encode an identical CDR3. The chain uses TRBV5-1 and TRBJ2-5; D is perhaps TRBD2 (7 bases). Trimming shortened V by 5 bases and J by 2 bases, and 13 bases separated the two germline ends. This CDR3 is 14 amino acids long. CDR1 and CDR2 from the germline V gene are SGHRS and YFSETQ. CDR3 sequence reads: CASSGGGGQETQYF. The CDR3 DNA is TGCGCCAGCAGTGGGGGAGGGGGGCAAGAGACCCAGTACTTC.

The chain is built from TRBV10-3 and TRBJ2-2, with 12 bases identical to TRBD1. The CDR3 extends over 15 amino acids. Per germline, CDR1 ENHRY and CDR2 SYGVKD. With V trimmed by 4 bases and J by 5 bases, 2 bases remained unmatched. DNA for the CDR3: TGTGCCATCAGTGGGGACAGGGGGCCAACCGGGGAGCTGTTTTTT. Its protein product is CAISGDRGPTGELFF.

The rearrangement joins TRBV7-3 to TRBJ2-3; 8 nucleotides line up with TRBD1. V dropped 5 bases and J dropped 4; count of bases not matched to a gene: 2. This CDR3 comprises 13 residues. Germline V lookup: CDR1 SGHTA, CDR2 FQGTGA. CDR3 sequence reads: CASSLQGADTQYF. Here the CDR3 DNA reads TGTGCCAGCAGCCTACAGGGGGCAGATACGCAGTATTTT.

V and J are TRBV19 and TRBJ2-1; 7 bases map to TRBD1. CDR1 LNHDA and CDR2 SQIVND come from the germline V gene (reference sequence). The CDR3 contains 16 residues. V was pared by 2 bases and J by 1 base, with 5 bases of the junction left unmatched. CDR3 residues: CASSIRQGDSYNEQFF. CDR3 DNA: TGTGCCAGTAGTATACGACAGGGAGATTCCTACAATGAGCAGTTCTTC. Based on the CDR3 plus reference TRBV19 and TRBJ2-1, the full variable domain is DGGITQSPKYLFRKEGQNVTLSCEQNLNHDAMYWYRQDPGQGLRLIYYSQIVNDFQKGDIAEGYSVSREKKESFPLTVTSAQKNPTAFYLCASSIRQGDSYNEQFFGPGTRLTVL.

The rearrangement links TRBV10-3 to TRBJ2-4; D might be TRBD2 (5 bases). From germline, CDR1 is ENHRY and CDR2 SYGVKD. V was pared by 3 bases and J by 11 bases, with 8 bases between. The CDR3 covers 11 residues. The CDR3 is CAISEGGFQYF. The CDR3, as DNA: TGTGCCATCAGTGAAGGAGGATTTCAGTACTTC.

This clone was seen only once. The V and J genes are TRBV5-4 and TRBJ1-2, with D perhaps matching TRBD1 (6 bases). Trimming left V 2 bases short and J 10 bases short, with 21 bases between. The CDR3 runs 15 residues. Germline CDR1 SGHNT, CDR2 YYREEE (reference sequence). The CDR3 nucleotides read TGTGCCAGCAGCTTAACTAAACAGGGAAACAGTGACTACACCTTC. This encodes CASSLTKQGNSDYTF. Based on the CDR3 plus reference TRBV5-4 and TRBJ1-2, the full variable domain is ETGVTQSPTHLIKTRGQQVTLRCSSQSGHNTVSWYQQALGQGPQFIFQYYREEENGRGNFPPRFSGLQFPNYSSELNVNALELDDSALYLCASSLTKQGNSDYTFGSGTRLTVV.

V is TRBV5-4 and J is TRBJ2-1; 9 bases line up with TRBD1. This CDR3 region has 16 residues. The V gene's germline CDR1 is SGHNT and CDR2 YYREEE (reference sequence). Losses at the gene ends were 0 bases for V and 6 bases for J; bases not matched to a gene: 7. CDR3: CASSLARGQGGNEQFF. The DNA of the CDR3 is TGTGCCAGCAGCTTGGCAAGGGGACAGGGTGGCAATGAGCAGTTCTTC.

This chain joins TRBV30 and TRBJ1-6, with 9 nucleotides matching TRBD1. Germline V gene sequence: CDR1 GTSNPN, CDR2 SVGIG (reference sequence). The trim removed 4 bases at V and 4 bases at J, leaving 11 bases unmatched. The CDR3 has 17 residues. For the CDR3, the DNA is TGTGCCTGGAAATCCGGAACAGGGGGCGCTTATAATTCACCCCTCCACTTT. Translated, it gives CAWKSGTGGAYNSPLHF.

This clone was recorded once. One junction end disagrees with the germline gene, perhaps due to a read error. The V and J genes are TRBV24-1 and TRBJ2-2, with a weak D call TRBD2 (6 bases). Germline CDR1 reads KGHDR; CDR2 reads SFDVKD. This CDR3 spans 12 amino acids. For the CDR3, the DNA is TGTGCCACCAGTGAGGCGGTCGGGGGGCTGTTTTTT. It is translated as CATSEAVGGLFF.

This clone was counted a single time. CDR3 DNA: TGTGCCAGCAGCAAGGGGCCTAGCGGGAGGACAGATACGCAGTATTTT. It yields the protein CASSKGPSGRTDTQYF. The rearrangement joins TRBV5-8 to TRBJ2-3; TRBD2 agrees at 11 bases. The CDR3 extends over 16 amino acids. The ends lost 4 bases at V and 3 bases at J; junction bases unmatched: 7. The V gene's germline CDR1 is SGHTS and CDR2 YDEGEE.